The clone carrying this TCR beta chain was counted a single time. The J segment lost 11 bases and the V segment lost 3 bases, leaving 9 bases of the junction unmatched. The germline CDR1 and CDR2 sequences are MNHNS and SASEGT. The CDR3 is 13 residues long. This entry is derived from a study of control samples from healthy donors and cancer patients. Sequencing was performed with immunoSEQ multiplex PCR; in TCRdb, only in-frame clones are kept and a portion is missing. The data show about 230,000 clones, more than 65% seen once. Source material: PBMCs. The source is a woman aged 60-70 years with lung cancer. The V call is TRBV6-1, the J call TRBJ2-7; TRBD1 matches at 8 bases. This chain's CDR3 is CASSEGALDREYF. CDR3 DNA sequence: TGTGCCAGCAGTGAGGGGGCCCTGGACAGGGAGTACTTC.